These 21 T cell receptor beta chains came from one sample sequenced in a study of blood T cell repertoires in COVID-19. Measured with immunoSEQ multiplex PCR; TCRdb has only the in-frame clones, and not every one. This sample has roughly 99,000 clones, with 70% to 80% found just once. The sequenced sample consisted of peripheral blood. These receptors were obtained from a woman aged 80 or over with active or convalescent COVID-19.

This chain links TRBV19 with TRBJ1-4; 7 positions match TRBD1. CDR3 length equals 15 residues. The germline CDR1 and CDR2 sequences are LNHDA and SQIVND (reference sequence). Trimming at V came to 4 bases and at J to 5 bases, leaving 7 bases not matched to a gene. The CDR3 DNA follows: TGTGCCAGTAGTAAGGCAGGGGGAGCGAATGAAAAACTGTTTTTT. It translates to CASSKAGGANEKLFF.

This chain connects TRBV7-9 to TRBJ2-7, with a weak D call TRBD2 (5 bases). CDR3 length: 13 amino acids. Germline V lookup: CDR1 SEHNR, CDR2 FQNEAQ (reference sequence). The V gene lost 1 base and the J gene lost 5 bases, with 9 bases spanning the gap. The DNA of the CDR3 is TGTGCCAGCAGCTTAGGAGGGCTGGACGAGCAGTACTTC. Its protein product is CASSLGGLDEQYF.

The V gene is TRBV5-1, the J gene TRBJ2-3; TRBD2 agrees at 8 bases. Germline V gene lookup returns CDR1 SGHRS and CDR2 YFSETQ. CDR3 length: 17 residues. V was clipped by 0 bases and J by 6 bases; unmatched bases: 12. The CDR3 nucleotides read TGCGCCAGCAGCTTGGCCACCGGGGGGGGCGGGAGCGATACGCAGTATTTT. This sequence encodes CASSLATGGGGSDTQYF.

The gene calls are TRBV7-9 and TRBJ1-2; 9 bases line up with TRBD1. Per the germline V gene, CDR1 is SEHNR and CDR2 is FQNEAQ (reference sequence). The CDR3 consists of 14 residues. V lost 6 bases to trimming and J lost 3 bases; unmatched junction nucleotides: 5. This CDR3 reads CASRPGQGHYGYTF. Written as DNA, the CDR3 is TGTGCCAGCAGGCCGGGACAGGGACACTATGGCTACACCTTC.

This chain uses TRBV19 with TRBJ1-6; D gene uncertain. Per germline, CDR1 LNHDA and CDR2 SQIVND (reference sequence). Trimming stripped 5 bases from V and 7 bases from J, with 12 bases between. The CDR3 runs to 14 residues. In nucleotides, the CDR3 is TGTGCCAGTAGTTTCCTGGCGGAGAATTCACCCCTCCACTTT. Protein: CASSFLAENSPLHF.

This clone was detected a few times. The rearrangement uses TRBV9 and TRBJ2-2, with TRBD2 as a possible D gene (8 bases). V was clipped by 0 bases and J by 6 bases, with 12 bases between them. The CDR3 spans 15 residues. Per the germline V gene, CDR1 is SGDLS and CDR2 is YYNGEE. The CDR3 DNA sequence: TGTGCCAGCAGCGTAGTTAGCGGGACAGCCGGGGAGCTGTTTTTT. It encodes CASSVVSGTAGELFF. Combining the CDR3 with reference TRBV9 and TRBJ2-2 gives the whole variable domain DSGVTQTPKHLITATGQRVTLRCSPRSGDLSVYWYQQSLDQGLQFLIQYYNGEERAKGNILERFSAQQFPDLHSELNLSSLELGDSALYFCASSVVSGTAGELFFGEGSRLTVL.

The chain couples TRBV2 to TRBJ2-7; 9 nucleotides align to TRBD1. V gave up 5 bases and J gave up 5 bases; unmatched junction bases: 10. Germline V CDR1 and CDR2: SNHLY, FYNNEI. This CDR3 region has 15 residues. The CDR3 is CASSPLGDRVDEQYF. CDR3 nucleotides: TGTGCCAGCAGTCCTCTGGGGGACAGGGTTGACGAGCAGTACTTC. Drawing the rest from reference TRBV2 and TRBJ2-7, the complete variable domain is EPEVTQTPSHQVTQMGQEVILRCVPISNHLYFYWYRQILGQKVEFLVSFYNNEISEKSEIFDDQFSVERPDGSNFTLKIRSTKLEDSAMYFCASSPLGDRVDEQYFGPGTRLTVT.

The gene calls are TRBV18 and TRBJ1-6; no definite D call. Trimming pared 2 bases from V and 6 bases from J, leaving 5 bases between. Germline V gene lookup returns CDR1 KGHSH and CDR2 LQKENI. CDR3 size: 13 residues. This chain's CDR3 is CASSPNLNSPLHF. CDR3 bases: TGTGCCAGCTCACCAAATCTTAATTCACCCCTCCACTTT.

CDR3 DNA sequence: TGCGCCAGCAGCTTGGCCGCAACTAATGAAAAACTGTTTTTT. Its protein product is CASSLAATNEKLFF. The genes are TRBV5-1 and TRBJ1-4; D not certain. Germline lookup yields CDR1 SGHRS and CDR2 YFSETQ. V was shortened by 0 bases and J by 0 bases, with 3 bases between the two germline ends. The CDR3 loop spans 14 amino acids.

This clone occurred once. The V gene is TRBV2, the J gene TRBJ1-6; a weak D match, TRBD1 (6 bases). Germline-derived CDR1 and CDR2 are SNHLY and FYNNEI. There are 15 residues in the CDR3. With 4 bases removed from V and 10 bases from J, the gap between germline ends came to 17 bases. CDR3 DNA: TGTGCCAGCAGTGCCGCAAGACAGGTTGGGTCACCCCTCCACTTT. Encoded protein: CASSAARQVGSPLHF.

The V and J genes are TRBV10-3 and TRBJ2-3; TRBD2 matches at 7 bases. V was clipped by 3 bases and J by 1 base; unmatched bases: 4. The CDR3 sequence is 15 residues long. Germline V gives CDR1 ENHRY, CDR2 SYGVKD. The CDR3, as DNA: TGTGCCATCAGTGAATCTGCGGGAGGCACAGATACGCAGTATTTT. It translates to CAISESAGGTDTQYF.

The chain is built from TRBV6-5 and TRBJ1-2, with D possibly TRBD1 on 5 matching bases. The germline CDR1 and CDR2 sequences are MNHEY and SVGAGI. The length of the CDR3 is 13 residues. Trimming left V 2 bases short and J 2 bases short, with 6 bases between. The CDR3 loop reads CASSYKGNYGYTF. DNA of the CDR3: TGTGCCAGCAGTTACAAGGGGAACTATGGCTACACCTTC.

V gene TRBV29-1 combines with J gene TRBJ1-2, with a tentative D call TRBD1 (5 bases). CDR1 SQVTM and CDR2 ANQGSEA come from the germline V gene. The CDR3 runs 13 residues. Trimming removed 1 base from V and 5 bases from J, with 11 bases in between. The DNA of the CDR3 is TGCAGCGTTGAAGTCCAGGGAGGGTATGGCTACACCTTC. Protein: CSVEVQGGYGYTF.

V and J are TRBV5-4 and TRBJ1-1; possible D gene TRBD1, 6 bases. Germline CDR1 and CDR2: SGHNT and YYREEE (reference sequence). V lost 4 bases, J lost 5 bases, and 9 bases lay in between. This CDR3 has 12 residues. The chain's CDR3 is CASSGRGTEAFF. CDR3 bases: TGTGCCAGCAGCGGAAGGGGGACTGAAGCTTTCTTT.

The chain has TRBV6-5 and TRBJ2-5; the match to TRBD2 covers 8 bases. CDR3 size: 12 residues. The germline V gene encodes CDR1 MNHEY and CDR2 SVGAGI. The V and J ends lost 8 bases and 7 bases, in that order; junction bases with no gene match: 6. In DNA, the CDR3 is TGTGCCAGCTCGGACCGGGGGGGGACCCAGTACTTC. This gives the protein CASSDRGGTQYF.

In its sample, this clone was seen a few times. The CDR3 is CAWNPTGGNGYTF. The CDR3 region has the DNA TGTGCCTGGAACCCGACAGGGGGAAATGGCTACACCTTC. This chain links TRBV30 with TRBJ1-2; the match to TRBD1 covers 9 bases. The germline CDR1 and CDR2 sequences are GTSNPN and SVGIG (reference sequence). CDR3 size: 13 residues. V was clipped by 4 bases and J by 6 bases; unmatched bases: 6.

This chain links TRBV18 with TRBJ2-3; the match to TRBD1 covers 9 bases. Losses at the gene ends were 3 bases for V and 6 bases for J; bases not matched to a gene: 10. The CDR3 runs to 16 residues. Germline assignment: CDR1 KGHSH and CDR2 LQKENI. In nucleotides, the CDR3 is TGTGCCAGCTCACCCCCCCCGGGACAGGGCATGGATACGCAGTATTTT. This translates into CASSPPPGQGMDTQYF. Together with reference TRBV18 and TRBJ2-3, the CDR3 gives the full variable domain: NAGVMQNPRHLVRRRGQEARLRCSPMKGHSHVYWYRQLPEEGLKFMVYLQKENIIDESGMPKERFSAEFPKEGPSILRIQQVVRGDSAAYFCASSPPPGQGMDTQYFGPGTRLTVL.

This CDR3 is CASSVGGGNRGNTIYF. In DNA form, the CDR3 reads TGTGCCAGCAGCGTAGGTGGAGGGAATCGAGGAAACACCATATATTTT. The genes are TRBV9 and TRBJ1-3; D remains ambiguous. This CDR3 contains 16 residues. V shed 0 bases and J shed 4 bases, with 14 bases lying between them. The germline V gene has CDR1 SGDLS and CDR2 YYNGEE. The full variable domain, with the rest looked up from reference TRBV9 and TRBJ1-3, is DSGVTQTPKHLITATGQRVTLRCSPRSGDLSVYWYQQSLDQGLQFLIQYYNGEERAKGNILERFSAQQFPDLHSELNLSSLELGDSALYFCASSVGGGNRGNTIYFGEGSWLTVV.

The CDR3 loop is CASSLDRTNYGYTF. The CDR3 DNA sequence: TGCGCCAGCAGCCTGGACAGAACTAACTATGGCTACACCTTC. This sequence joins TRBV4-3 and TRBJ1-2; perhaps TRBD1 as D (6 bases). V was clipped by 4 bases and J by 0 bases, with 9 bases between them. The germline CDR1 and CDR2 sequences are LGHNA and YSLEER. The CDR3 is 14 amino acids.

This rearrangement joins TRBV11-2 to TRBJ1-1; D not resolved. There are 13 residues in the CDR3. Trimming took off 6 bases at V and 4 bases at J, with 12 bases between the two ends. In germline, CDR1 is SGHAT, CDR2 FQNNGV. DNA for the CDR3: TGTGCCAGCAGTCCTGACTCAATCACTGAAGCTTTCTTT. Translation gives CASSPDSITEAFF.

The gene calls are TRBV6-5 and TRBJ1-1; D is possibly TRBD1 (5 bases). The CDR3 contains 14 residues. Germline V CDR1 and CDR2: MNHEY, SVGAGI. Trimming stripped 6 bases from V and 5 bases from J, with 16 bases between. CDR3 coding DNA: TGTGCCAGCAGGTTCGGCGGGGACGGGACTGAAGCTTTCTTT. Amino acid sequence: CASRFGGDGTEAFF.